This T cell receptor beta chain appears in the sequencing data of a study of blood T cells in healthy people across ages. This clonotype was seen a handful of times. A sample-barcoded 5' primer and a J-beta primer mix were used in a second PCR of roughly 7 to 12 cycles. Each TCR beta cDNA got a 12-nucleotide random molecular identifier. TCRdb independently ran MiXCR on the 5' RACE reads; one entry per CDR3 protein. Found here are approximately 780,000 distinct CDR3 sequences, around 25% of them singletons; the top ten hold 2.5% to 3.5%. The sample also formed part of further work on T cells of mothers and their children. That paper notes: Every mother produced more than 10 million TCR beta CDR3 reads, whereas every child provided several million. Thymic selection, a shaping force on TCR recombination output, acts similarly in related and unrelated pairs.

Input material: blood. The source is a boy aged 5-17 years in good health.

This CDR3 is CASSTFYEQYF. The DNA for the CDR3 is TGTGCCAGCAGTACTTTCTACGAGCAGTACTTC. The rearrangement links TRBV6-2 or TRBV6-3 to TRBJ2-7; D unclear. The germline CDR1 and CDR2 sequences are MNHEY and SVGEGT. Trimming shortened V by 5 bases and J by 3 bases, and 5 bases separated the two germline ends. This CDR3 spans 11 amino acids.